One and the same sample provided the 30 T cell receptor beta chains below, sequenced in a study of CD8+ T cells in alopecia areata (dated by TCRdb to between 2017 and 2018). Read against the paper, the sample's treatment or condition label means: oral pan-JAK inhibitor, 5-10 mg twice daily. Libraries were built with the immunoSEQ multiplex PCR assay. To provide template for TCR sequencing, every sample had RNA extracted and reverse transcribed into cDNA. This is the immuneACCESS table as TCRdb keeps it, with only in-frame sequences that have V and J called. A part of the clones is gone; compared with another copy, unresolved V genes explain less than half, and the rest is unexplained. The sample table contains some 100,000 clones; only one count was recorded for roughly three fifths of them. The ten largest clonotypes hold about a sixth of the sample. Source: CD8+ T cells sorted from blood, taken between weeks 55 and 70, from a patient treated with tofacitinib. The receptors stem from a human donor with alopecia areata.

Only a few counts were recorded for this clone. This rearrangement joins TRBV29-1 to TRBJ2-2, with D possibly TRBD2 on 6 matching bases. This CDR3 spans 14 amino acids. Germline assignment: CDR1 SQVTM and CDR2 ANQGSEA. The V gene lost 4 bases and the J gene lost 5 bases, with 14 bases spanning the gap. The CDR3 protein is CSVAGEVVTGELFF. The CDR3 coding sequence is TGCAGCGTTGCGGGGGAAGTGGTAACCGGGGAGCTGTTTTTT.

The chain joins TRBV7-9 to TRBJ1-1; unclear D gene. The ends were cut back, 1 base at V and 4 bases at J, with 10 bases in the middle. The CDR3 has 14 amino acids. From germline, CDR1 is SEHNR and CDR2 FQNEAQ (reference sequence). DNA for the CDR3: TGTGCCAGCAGCTTAGTTGGCCGGGGCACTGAAGCTTTCTTT. It encodes CASSLVGRGTEAFF.

This clone was seen more than once but under ten times. V and J are TRBV19 and TRBJ1-3, with D possibly TRBD1 on 5 matching bases. Germline V gene sequence: CDR1 LNHDA, CDR2 SQIVND (reference sequence). The V and J ends lost 7 bases and 0 bases respectively, with 13 bases between them. This CDR3 spans 15 amino acids. The DNA of the CDR3 is TGTGCCAGTAACTCACGTGGGGGCTCTGGAAACACCATATATTTT. This encodes CASNSRGGSGNTIYF.

This rearrangement joins TRBV30 to TRBJ2-2, with TRBD1 identical over 7 bases. Per germline, CDR1 GTSNPN and CDR2 SVGIG (reference sequence). Trimming removed 2 bases from V and 3 bases from J; junction bases left unmatched: 0. The CDR3 sequence is 13 residues long. The DNA of the CDR3 is TGTGCCTGGAGTACAGGGGACACCGGGGAGCTGTTTTTT. Amino acid sequence: CAWSTGDTGELFF. Full variable domain (remainder filled in from reference TRBV30 and TRBJ2-2): SQTIHQWPATLVQPVGSPLSLECTVEGTSNPNLYWYRQAAGRGLQLLFYSVGIGQISSEVPQNLSASRPQDRQFILSSKKLLLSDSGFYLCAWSTGDTGELFFGEGSRLTVL.

Only a few counts were recorded for this clone. The rearrangement uses TRBV7-8 and TRBJ2-7; tentative D call: TRBD2 (6 bases). Per the germline V gene, CDR1 is SGHVS and CDR2 is FQNEAQ. Between the trimmed V and J ends, which lost 0 bases and 0 bases, there was a span of 6 bases. There are 14 residues in the CDR3. In nucleotides, the CDR3 is TGTGCCAGCAGCTTAGCGGGGGGCTCCTACGAGCAGTACTTC. Its translation: CASSLAGGSYEQYF.

This clone is labeled as medium-sized. V gene TRBV25-1 combines with J gene TRBJ1-3; TRBD1 matches 7 bases. The CDR3 has 17 residues. CDR1 MGHDK and CDR2 SYGVNS come from the germline V gene. Unmatched junction bases numbered 9, after V lost 0 bases and J lost 4 bases. CDR3 in DNA: TGTGCCAGCAGTGAATACGATACAGGGGAGACCGGAAACACCATATATTTT. Residues: CASSEYDTGETGNTIYF. The full variable domain, completed using reference TRBV25-1 and TRBJ1-3, is EADIYQTPRYLVIGTGKKITLECSQTMGHDKMYWYQQDPGMELHLIHYSYGVNSTEKGDLSSESTVSRIRTEHFPLTLESARPSHTSQYLCASSEYDTGETGNTIYFGEGSWLTVV.

This clone appeared a few times. The chain couples TRBV11-2 to TRBJ2-1; tentatively, D is TRBD1 (5 bases). The CDR3 sequence is 16 residues long. The V gene's germline CDR1 is SGHAT and CDR2 FQNNGV. Trimming removed 2 bases at V and 6 bases at J, with 17 bases between. DNA for the CDR3: TGTGCCAGCAGCTTATTATCCCTAAGACAGCTCAATGAGCAGTTCTTC. It translates to CASSLLSLRQLNEQFF.

This clone occurred a few times. This sequence joins TRBV5-1 and TRBJ2-1; the match to TRBD2 covers 8 bases. The V and J ends lost 0 bases and 8 bases, in that order; junction bases with no gene match: 7. This CDR3 is 15 amino acids long. Germline CDR1 and CDR2: SGHRS and YFSETQ. The CDR3, as DNA: TGCGCCAGCAGCTTGGTAGGCGGGGGGTTGGATGAGCAGTTCTTC. As protein: CASSLVGGGLDEQFF.

The genes are TRBV27 and TRBJ2-1; TRBD2 matches 11 bases. CDR3 length: 15 amino acids. V was pared by 6 bases and J by 4 bases, with 5 bases of the junction left unmatched. Germline loops: CDR1 MNHEY, CDR2 SMNVEV (reference sequence). The CDR3 protein is CASSPLAGAYNEQFF. The CDR3 nucleotides are TGTGCCAGCAGCCCACTAGCGGGGGCTTACAATGAGCAGTTCTTC.

This sequence joins TRBV9 and TRBJ2-1, with D perhaps TRBD2 (5 bases). The CDR3 contains 15 residues. The germline V and J ends were trimmed by 5 bases and 0 bases, with 12 bases remaining between them. Germline values: CDR1 SGDLS, CDR2 YYNGEE. This chain's CDR3 is CASRAGVISYNEQFF. The CDR3 nucleotides are TGTGCCAGCAGGGCCGGGGTAATCTCCTACAATGAGCAGTTCTTC.

V and J are TRBV28 and TRBJ1-2; D is ambiguous. V was clipped by 6 bases and J by 4 bases, with 12 bases between them. The CDR3 covers 13 residues. Germline lookup yields CDR1 MDHEN and CDR2 SYDVKM. The CDR3 DNA sequence: TGTGCCAGCAGAATGGAGGGCGGCTATGGCTACACCTTC. Its translation: CASRMEGGYGYTF.

The chain recombines TRBV7-8 with TRBJ2-5, with D uncertain. Germline CDR1 is SGHVS and CDR2 is FQNEAQ. Trimming left V 1 base short and J 4 bases short, with 7 bases between. The CDR3 totals 13 residues. The CDR3 DNA sequence: TGTGCCAGCAGCTTAGTTGGTACAGAGACCCAGTACTTC. Translating it yields CASSLVGTETQYF. Full variable domain (outside the CDR3, taken from reference TRBV7-8 and TRBJ2-5): GAGVSQSPRYKVAKRGQDVALRCDPISGHVSLFWYQQALGQGPEFLTYFQNEAQLDKSGLPSDRFFAERPEGSVSTLKIQRTQQEDSAVYLCASSLVGTETQYFGPGTRLLVL.

CDR3 coding DNA: TGTGCCAGCAGCTTGGGGCCAGGTGAAGCTTTCTTT. Encoded protein: CASSLGPGEAFF. The chain combines TRBV5-6 with TRBJ1-1, with D hard to call. Trimming removed 0 bases from V and 7 bases from J, with 7 bases in between. Germline values: CDR1 SGHDT, CDR2 YYEEEE. The CDR3 length is 12 residues.

This clone was seen once. This sequence joins TRBV7-9 and TRBJ2-1, with 7 bases identical to TRBD1. This CDR3 comprises 17 residues. Germline loops: CDR1 SEHNR, CDR2 FQNEAQ (reference sequence). V shed 5 bases and J 0 bases; nucleotides not matched to a gene: 10. The CDR3: CASSGGQVDGSYNEQFF. CDR3 coding DNA: TGTGCCAGCAGCGGAGGACAGGTGGACGGCTCCTACAATGAGCAGTTCTTC.

The chain couples TRBV15 to TRBJ2-1, with D uncertain. Trimming took 0 bases from V and 8 from J, leaving 11 bases between them. The V gene's germline CDR1 is LNHNV and CDR2 YYDKDF (reference sequence). The CDR3 covers 14 residues. CDR3 nucleotide sequence: TGTGCCACCAGCAGAGATGGGAATAGGGATGAGCAGTTCTTC. This codes for CATSRDGNRDEQFF.

The chain combines TRBV7-6 with TRBJ1-1; D is perhaps TRBD1 (6 bases). This CDR3 contains 13 residues. From germline, CDR1 is SGHVS and CDR2 FNYEAQ. V was shortened by 5 bases and J by 4 bases, with 11 bases between the two germline ends. This CDR3 reads CASSLTGITEAFF. DNA for the CDR3: TGTGCCAGCAGCCTGACAGGAATCACTGAAGCTTTCTTT.

The chain uses TRBV11-3 and TRBJ2-2, with 8 bases lining up with TRBD1. The CDR3 is 14 amino acids. V shed 6 bases, J shed 4 bases, and the junction held 4 bases outside the gene matches. CDR1 SGHNT and CDR2 YENEEA come from the germline V gene. CDR3 region: CASRDRGGTGELFF. The CDR3 DNA follows: TGTGCCAGCAGAGACAGGGGTGGCACCGGGGAGCTGTTTTTT.

The gene calls are TRBV9 and TRBJ1-2, with D possibly matching TRBD1 (6 bases). The CDR3 contains 12 residues. Germline values: CDR1 SGDLS, CDR2 YYNGEE. V was cut by 3 bases and J by 6 bases, with 9 bases left in between. The CDR3 DNA sequence: TGTGCCAGCAGCGGGACAGAAAATGGCTACACCTTC. Translating it yields CASSGTENGYTF.

V gene TRBV13 combines with J gene TRBJ2-1, with TRBD2 matching 14 bases. The germline V gene has CDR1 PRHDT and CDR2 FYEKMQ (reference sequence). This CDR3 has 16 amino acids. V was pared by 5 bases and J by 5 bases, with 5 bases of the junction left unmatched. In nucleotides, the CDR3 is TGTGCCAGCAGCACGGGGACTAGCGGGGGACACAATGAGCAGTTCTTC. This encodes CASSTGTSGGHNEQFF.

This rearrangement joins TRBV6-1 to TRBJ2-7; TRBD2 matches at 8 bases. The CDR3 spans 13 residues. Germline trimming cut 10 bases from V and 2 bases from J; bases unmatched to any gene: 7. CDR1 is MNHNS and CDR2 is SASEGT in the germline V gene. CDR3 nucleotides: TGTGCCACCCGGGAGGGGTTTCCCTACGAGCAGTACTTC. It translates to CATREGFPYEQYF.

V and J are TRBV18 and TRBJ1-2; tentative D call: TRBD1 (6 bases). The CDR3 consists of 14 residues. Trimming stripped 1 base from V and 6 bases from J, with 12 bases between. The V gene's germline CDR1 is KGHSH and CDR2 LQKENI. CDR3 in DNA: TGTGCCAGCTCACCACGGTCAGGGGTGCATGGCTACACCTTC. This translates into CASSPRSGVHGYTF.

The chain joins TRBV6-6 to TRBJ2-7; no clear D gene. The germline CDR1 and CDR2 sequences are MNHNY and SVGAGI (reference sequence). The CDR3 spans 13 residues. V shed 3 bases and J shed 2 bases, with 8 bases lying between them. The CDR3 sequence: CASSYEWTYEQYF. CDR3 DNA sequence: TGTGCCAGCAGTTATGAGTGGACCTACGAGCAGTACTTC.

The chain has TRBV7-6 and TRBJ1-3; tentative D call: TRBD1 (6 bases). CDR3 length: 18 residues. Looked up from germline, CDR1 is SGHVS and CDR2 is FNYEAQ. With 1 base removed from V and 0 bases from J, the gap between germline ends came to 16 bases. In DNA, the CDR3 is TGTGCCAGCAGCTTAGAGGGGGGAAAGGGCCACTCTGGAAACACCATATATTTT. This translates into CASSLEGGKGHSGNTIYF.

The chain uses TRBV7-9 and TRBJ2-7; possible D gene TRBD1, 6 bases. Germline CDR1 is SEHNR and CDR2 is FQNEAQ (reference sequence). The V end was cut by 5 bases, the J end by 4 bases, with 15 bases between. This CDR3 has 14 amino acids. DNA of the CDR3: TGTGCCAGCAGCCCTGACAGGCTCGGATACGAGCAGTACTTC. It translates to CASSPDRLGYEQYF.

The V and J genes are TRBV5-1 and TRBJ2-5; no reliable D call. V lost 0 bases and J lost 5, with 5 bases in between. Germline V gene lookup returns CDR1 SGHRS and CDR2 YFSETQ. The CDR3 is 12 amino acids. The CDR3 protein is CASSLGSETQYF. DNA for the CDR3: TGCGCCAGCAGCTTGGGATCGGAGACCCAGTACTTC.

The V gene is TRBV6-6, the J gene TRBJ1-1, with 8 bases aligning to TRBD1. Trimming at V came to 6 bases and at J to 0 bases, leaving 6 bases not matched to a gene. Germline V gene lookup returns CDR1 MNHNY and CDR2 SVGAGI (reference sequence). There are 15 residues in the CDR3. DNA of the CDR3: TGTGCCAGCAGAGAGTCAGGGGGCCTGAACACTGAAGCTTTCTTT. Its translation is CASRESGGLNTEAFF.

The rearrangement links TRBV5-6 to TRBJ1-1; D gene ambiguous. Germline V lookup: CDR1 SGHDT, CDR2 YYEEEE. The CDR3 extends over 16 amino acids. V dropped 2 bases and J dropped 1 base, with 15 bases sitting between them. The CDR3, as DNA: TGTGCCAGCAGCTTCGCGAAAATTACGGGGAACACTGAAGCTTTCTTT. Encoded protein: CASSFAKITGNTEAFF.

This clone was picked up a small number of times. V and J are TRBV25-1 and TRBJ1-5, with a possible D match to TRBD1 (5 bases). Trimming removed 4 bases from V and 7 bases from J, with 11 bases in between. There are 13 residues in the CDR3. CDR1 is MGHDK, CDR2 SYGVNS, per germline. DNA for the CDR3: TGTGCCAGCAGTGCTCAGGGCACCCAGCCCCAGCATTTT. This gives the protein CASSAQGTQPQHF.

This clone was counted between two and nine times. This chain connects TRBV5-1 to TRBJ1-1; 7 bases are shared with TRBD1. This CDR3 has 16 residues. Looked up from germline, CDR1 is SGHRS and CDR2 is YFSETQ. The junction had 12 bases not matched to a gene; V was cut back by 3 bases and J by 4 bases. CDR3 sequence reads: CASSSFRQGRGTEAFF. CDR3 in DNA: TGCGCCAGCAGCTCATTTCGACAGGGTCGAGGCACTGAAGCTTTCTTT. The full variable domain, in which reference TRBV5-1 and TRBJ1-1 provide the parts outside the CDR3, is KAGVTQTPRYLIKTRGQQVTLSCSPISGHRSVSWYQQTPGQGLQFLFEYFSETQRNKGNFPGRFSGRQFSNSRSEMNVSTLELGDSALYLCASSSFRQGRGTEAFFGQGTRLTVV.

The rearrangement joins TRBV9 to TRBJ2-7, with unresolved D. The V end was cut by 4 bases, the J end by 6 bases, with 20 bases between. The CDR3 totals 15 residues. CDR1 and CDR2 (germline): SGDLS, YYNGEE. CDR3 loop: CASSPSRPPSGEQYF. CDR3 nucleotides: TGTGCCAGCAGCCCCAGCCGACCTCCATCGGGCGAGCAGTACTTC. Combining the CDR3 with reference TRBV9 and TRBJ2-7 gives the whole variable domain DSGVTQTPKHLITATGQRVTLRCSPRSGDLSVYWYQQSLDQGLQFLIQYYNGEERAKGNILERFSAQQFPDLHSELNLSSLELGDSALYFCASSPSRPPSGEQYFGPGTRLTVT.